Listed below are T cell receptor beta chains from one sample, sequenced in a study of long-term antiretroviral therapy in people with HIV. Repertoires were generated with immunoSEQ multiplex PCR, while TCRdb's copy carries only in-frame clones and drops some. The table has about 20,000 clones, 85% to 90% seen once. The material sequenced was unsorted PBMCs, taken 1.8 years before starting antiretroviral therapy. Every receptor here comes from a woman aged 25 to 39 with HIV. The CDR3 runs from the conserved cysteine through the conserved F or W. The D gene is left open where the match is weak. Expanded clones get a size class; other rows say once, few or many, or leave the size out.

TRBJ2-2,18,-,TRBV7-2,TRBD1,CASSLATGTGYLVGELFF,TGTGCCAGCAGCTTAGCAACCGGGACAGGGTACCTTGTCGGGGAGCTGTTTTTT
TRBJ1-2,15,-,TRBV25-1,TRBD1,CASSGSFDRGYGYTF,TGTGCCAGCAGTGGAAGTTTCGACAGGGGGTATGGCTACACCTTC
TRBJ2-5,14,-,TRBV15,-,CATSSRGGGETQYF,TGTGCCACCAGCAGTCGTGGGGGTGGGGAGACCCAGTACTTC
TRBJ1-1,16,-,TRBV5-6,-,CASSQQPPATYGGAFF,TGTGCCAGCAGCCAACAACCGCCAGCAACCTACGGTGGGGCTTTCTTT
TRBJ2-5,11,-,TRBV23-1,-,CADRSPETQYF,TGCGCCGACAGGTCTCCGGAGACCCAGTACTTC
TRBJ1-5,14,-,TRBV19,-,CASSIGAYGQPQHF,TGTGCCAGTAGTATAGGAGCTTATGGTCAGCCCCAGCATTTT
TRBJ1-2,15,-,TRBV30,-,CAWSVSLGSSYGYTF,TGTGCCTGGAGTGTATCCTTGGGGTCCAGCTATGGCTACACCTTC
TRBJ1-2,14,-,TRBV11-2,TRBD1,CASSLVGGGQGYTF,TGTGCCAGCAGCTTGGTGGGAGGGGGCCAGGGCTACACCTTC
TRBJ2-1,15,once,TRBV27,-,CASSLYPPTGDEQFF,TGTGCCAGCAGTTTATACCCCCCGACAGGAGATGAGCAGTTCTTC
TRBJ2-5,15,once,TRBV15,TRBD2,CATSRRGGREETQYF,TGTGCCACCAGCAGACGGGGAGGGCGAGAAGAGACCCAGTACTTC
TRBJ1-2,13,once,TRBV7-2,-,CASSLIHNYGYTF,TGTGCCAGCAGCTTAATCCACAACTATGGCTACACCTTC
TRBJ1-1,14,-,TRBV15,-,CATSRSRESAEAFF,TGTGCCACCAGCAGATCTAGGGAGAGCGCTGAAGCTTTCTTT
TRBJ2-3,13,-,TRBV10-3,TRBD2,CATLAGFADTQYF,TGTGCCACTCTAGCGGGGTTCGCAGATACGCAGTATTTT
TRBJ2-1,17,-,TRBV6-8,TRBD2,CASSFRLAGGQDNEQFF,TGTGCCAGCAGTTTCCGACTAGCGGGGGGGCAGGACAATGAGCAGTTCTTC
TRBJ2-1,11,-,TRBV4-1,-,CASSQEDEQFF,TGCGCCAGCAGCCAAGAGGATGAGCAGTTCTTC
TRBJ2-5,15,-,TRBV9,-,CASSAGILVQETQYF,TGTGCCAGCAGCGCCGGGATACTAGTCCAAGAGACCCAGTACTTC
TRBJ1-1,14,-,TRBV5-1,-,CASSLDIANTEAFF,TGCGCCAGCAGCTTGGATATAGCGAACACTGAAGCTTTCTTT
TRBJ2-7,16,few,TRBV21-1,-,CASRHSFGQGGYEQYF,TGTGCCAGCAGACATAGTTTCGGACAGGGGGGATACGAGCAGTACTTC
TRBJ1-6,16,few,TRBV11-2,TRBD1,CASSFGGGLWNSPLHF,TGTGCCAGCAGCTTTGGAGGGGGCCTGTGGAATTCACCCCTCCACTTT
TRBJ2-5,14,-,TRBV18,-,CASSPPSQVETQYF,TGTGCCAGCTCACCACCCTCCCAGGTGGAGACCCAGTACTTC
TRBJ2-3,15,-,TRBV7-2,TRBD2,CASSSERGLAGTQYF,TGTGCCAGCAGCTCCGAACGGGGACTAGCCGGCACGCAGTATTTT
TRBJ1-1,14,-,TRBV27,-,CASSSPGGLTEAFF,TGTGCCAGCAGTTCGCCGGGAGGGCTCACTGAAGCTTTCTTT
TRBJ1-1,17,-,TRBV4-2,-,CASSLRATTGMNTEAFF,TGTGCCAGCAGCCTCCGGGCTACTACTGGGATGAACACTGAAGCTTTCTTT
TRBJ1-5,15,-,TRBV18,-,CASSPRSGDDQPQHF,TGTGCCAGCTCACCGAGAAGCGGGGACGATCAGCCCCAGCATTTT
TRBJ2-5,15,-,TRBV18,TRBD2,CASRLTSGDGETQYF,TGTGCCAGCCGACTTACTAGCGGGGATGGGGAGACCCAGTACTTC
TRBJ1-6,14,once,TRBV30,-,CAWSVRQGNSPLHF,TGTGCCTGGAGTGTACGGCAGGGTAATTCACCCCTCCACTTT
TRBJ2-5,14,-,TRBV6-1,-,CASSEGGARETQYF,TGTGCCAGCAGTGAGGGGGGGGCACGGGAGACCCAGTACTTC